Described below is a single TCR beta chain sequence and its context. This clonotype was counted at least ten times. Its antigen is still unknown. There are no base qualities to consult, and no much larger clone falls within one base. The sample comes from a study of response to subunit inactivated influenza vaccine (dated by TCRdb to the late 2010s). Concerning the study at large: Deep quantitative T cell receptor repertoire profiling was used in the study to track responses to a trivalent subunit inactivated influenza vaccine.

From the cysteine up to the phenylalanine, the CDR3 has a length of 11 residues. Solely the CDR3 DNA is kept, with 33 bases framed from the first base. The germline V gene (reference sequence) gives CDR1 as DFQATT and CDR2 as SNEGSKA. V gives up 6 bases and J gives up 8 bases, and the segment between their germline ends measures 13 bases. Library method: RT-PCR. The sequencer listed for this sample is Illumina HiSeq 2500. The raw public reads went through TCRdb reprocessing: fastp at Q25, MiXCR clone calling, in-frame beta chains kept. Rows merge per CDR3 protein into single entries with the most common DNA and genes. The sample contains about 800,000 distinct CDR3 sequences, 21% of them found a single time. The ten largest clones represent roughly 10% of the sample. Study-wide findings and limitations: The authors proposed that each seasonal influenza vaccination may bring in only a limited number of new T cells.

Sequencing used PBMCs from blood, obtained 5 to 6 days after vaccination. This receptor was obtained from a man aged 45-65 years who received an inactivated influenza vaccine. Donor details come from another sample of the same person, matched by shared clones. The V and J segments used are TRBV20-1 and TRBJ1-2, with the D gene not confidently named. The CDR3 has the sequence CSAPEAWGYTF. Read as DNA, the sequence is TGCAGTGCCCCCGAGGCTTGGGGCTACACCTTC.